This is a list of T cell receptor beta chains from one sample in a study of control samples from healthy donors and cancer patients. TCRdb's copy holds only in-frame clones and misses some; the assay was immunoSEQ multiplex PCR. Of about 50,000 clones listed, about 93% are singletons. The sequenced sample consisted of PBMCs. These TCRs come from a woman in her fifties or sixties with head and neck cancer. Each CDR3 is given with its conserved first and last residue. Fields, in order: clone size, J gene, D gene, V gene, CDR3 protein, CDR3 DNA. A D gene is named only where the DNA matches it firmly. Not all rows give a size; the values are once, few, many and, for expanded clones, a class.

NA TRBJ2-7 NA TRBV29-1 CSVAGTASYEQYF TGCAGCGTTGCCGGGACGGCTTCCTACGAGCAGTACTTC
NA TRBJ1-5 NA TRBV28 CASKRTALARNQPQHF TGTGCCAGCAAAAGGACTGCCTTAGCCCGCAATCAGCCCCAGCATTTT
NA TRBJ1-5 TRBD1 TRBV19 CASSGTGSNQPQHF TGTGCCAGTTCCGGGACAGGGAGCAATCAGCCCCAGCATTTT
NA TRBJ2-7 NA TRBV7-2 CASSLDRVFGEQYF TGTGCCAGCAGTTTAGACCGAGTCTTCGGCGAGCAGTACTTC
NA TRBJ2-3 TRBD2 TRBV3-1/TRBV3-2 CASSQGLAGGFTSTDTQYF TGTGCCAGCAGCCAAGGTCTAGCGGGGGGGTTTACTTCCACAGATACGCAGTATTTT
NA TRBJ2-1 NA TRBV28 CASRGRRPSSYNEQFF TGTGCCAGCAGGGGAAGACGTCCGAGCTCCTACAATGAGCAGTTCTTC
once TRBJ1-2 NA TRBV6-1 CASSEAATYGGYGYTF TGTGCCAGCAGTGAAGCGGCAACCTACGGCGGCTATGGCTACACCTTC
NA TRBJ2-5 TRBD1 TRBV30 CAWSYNRGETQYF TGTGCCTGGAGTTATAACAGGGGAGAGACCCAGTACTTC
NA TRBJ2-2 TRBD1 TRBV19 CASSTRTGARTGELFF TGTGCCAGTAGTACCCGGACAGGGGCCAGGACCGGGGAGCTGTTTTTT
NA TRBJ2-5 TRBD1 TRBV5-1 CASSLEGTVQETQYF TGCGCCAGCAGCTTGGAGGGGACAGTACAAGAGACCCAGTACTTC
NA TRBJ2-3 TRBD2 TRBV6-1 CASSERGANTDTQYF TGTGCCAGCAGTGAGCGGGGGGCGAACACAGATACGCAGTATTTT
NA TRBJ2-1 NA TRBV11-3 CASSLVGGGWNEQFF TGTGCCAGCAGCTTAGTGGGAGGGGGCTGGAATGAGCAGTTCTTC
NA TRBJ1-1 NA TRBV5-6 CASSLRGLNTEAFF TGTGCCAGCAGCTTGCGGGGACTGAACACTGAAGCTTTCTTT
NA TRBJ1-2 TRBD1 TRBV2 CASSPHLPMTGSVGYTF TGTGCCAGCAGTCCCCATCTACCCATGACAGGGTCGGTTGGCTACACCTTC
NA TRBJ1-2 NA TRBV5-4 CASSLEAADGYTF TGTGCCAGCAGCTTGGAAGCAGCGGATGGCTACACCTTC
NA TRBJ2-7 NA TRBV6-2/TRBV6-3 CASSDTSYEQYF TGTGCCAGCAGTGACACCTCCTACGAGCAGTACTTC
NA TRBJ2-1 NA TRBV5-1 CASSLTGPNNEQFF TGCGCCAGCAGCTTGACAGGACCAAACAATGAGCAGTTCTTC
NA TRBJ1-1 NA TRBV14 CASTRSSVSNTEAFF TGTGCCAGCACCCGATCGTCCGTATCGAACACTGAAGCTTTCTTT
NA TRBJ2-7 NA TRBV7-9 CASSLRYEQYF TGTGCCAGCAGCTTACGCTACGAGCAGTACTTC
NA TRBJ2-5 TRBD2 TRBV27 CASSPGLAGGQETQYF TGTGCCAGCAGTCCAGGACTAGCGGGGGGGCAAGAGACCCAGTACTTC
NA TRBJ2-2 TRBD2 TRBV7-6 CASSYGLAGGLDTGELFF TGTGCCAGCAGCTACGGACTAGCGGGGGGCCTAGACACCGGGGAGCTGTTTTTT
NA TRBJ1-6 NA TRBV27 CASSLGRGFSPLHF TGTGCCAGCAGTTTAGGGAGGGGGTTTTCACCCCTCCACTTT
NA TRBJ2-7 NA TRBV6-5 CASRSPRSSYEQYF TGTGCCAGCAGATCCCCCCGGAGCTCCTACGAGCAGTACTTC
once TRBJ2-7 NA TRBV24-1 CATSDSGVASYEQYF TGTGCCACCAGTGATTCAGGGGTGGCCTCCTACGAGCAGTACTTC
NA TRBJ2-7 NA TRBV28 CASHLYLRTDLFYEQYF TGTGCCAGCCACCTGTATTTAAGGACAGATCTTTTCTACGAGCAGTACTTC
NA TRBJ2-5 NA TRBV7-9 CASSPPGTGEETQYF TGTGCCAGCAGCCCCCCAGGGACCGGGGAAGAGACCCAGTACTTC
NA TRBJ2-5 NA TRBV9 CASSGLRDPRETQYF TGTGCCAGCAGCGGCCTCCGGGACCCTCGGGAGACCCAGTACTTC
NA TRBJ1-3 NA TRBV5-6 CASSLGQALSGNTIYF TGTGCCAGCAGCTTGGGACAGGCCCTCTCTGGAAACACCATATATTTT
NA TRBJ2-5 NA TRBV30 CAWSGVIWAETQYF TGTGCCTGGAGTGGGGTTATATGGGCGGAGACCCAGTACTTC
NA TRBJ1-2 NA TRBV7-9 CASSLAPGSNYGYTF TGTGCCAGCAGCTTAGCGCCCGGCAGTAACTATGGCTACACCTTC
NA TRBJ1-1 NA TRBV5-1 CASSFGFGGEGTEAFF TGCGCCAGCAGCTTTGGTTTTGGGGGAGAAGGGACTGAAGCTTTCTTT
NA TRBJ1-1 TRBD1 TRBV5-6 CASRPGQGVFTEAFF TGTGCCAGCAGACCGGGACAGGGGGTGTTCACTGAAGCTTTCTTT
NA TRBJ1-1 TRBD1 TRBV6-5 CASSYSRQGNTEAFF TGTGCCAGCAGTTACTCGAGACAGGGAAACACTGAAGCTTTCTTT
NA TRBJ1-1 NA TRBV12-3/TRBV12-4 CASSLWREGAFF TGTGCCAGCAGTTTATGGAGGGAGGGAGCTTTCTTT
NA TRBJ1-1 TRBD1 TRBV14 CASSQDDMGQPNTEAFF TGTGCCAGCAGCCAAGATGACATGGGACAGCCGAACACTGAAGCTTTCTTT
NA TRBJ2-1 TRBD1 TRBV29-1 CTPNEVGDSDGNEQFF TGCACCCCTAATGAGGTAGGGGACAGTGACGGGAATGAGCAGTTCTTC
NA TRBJ1-1 TRBD1 TRBV5-1 CASSISDYRGTVMNTEAFF TGCGCCAGCAGCATCTCTGACTACAGGGGAACGGTTATGAACACTGAAGCTTTCTTT
NA TRBJ2-7 TRBD2 TRBV3-1/TRBV3-2 CASSPSGPRTQQYF TGTGCCAGCAGCCCTAGCGGGCCACGGACCCAGCAGTACTTC
NA TRBJ2-7 NA TRBV6-5 CASSYSRNHEQYF TGTGCCAGCAGTTACTCGAGAAACCACGAGCAGTACTTC
NA TRBJ2-3 NA TRBV6-4 CASSDSDEDTQYF TGTGCCAGCAGTGACTCGGACGAAGATACGCAGTATTTT
NA TRBJ1-2 NA TRBV12-3/TRBV12-4 CAIQTESNYGYTF TGTGCCATCCAGACAGAATCTAACTATGGCTACACCTTC
NA TRBJ1-5 TRBD1 TRBV28 CASSSSGTGGQPQHF TGTGCCAGCAGTAGTTCCGGGACAGGGGGTCAGCCCCAGCATTTT
NA TRBJ2-2 TRBD2 TRBV4-2 CASSQPPLAGGNTGELFF TGTGCCAGCAGCCAACCCCCACTAGCGGGAGGGAACACCGGGGAGCTGTTTTTT
NA TRBJ2-1 NA TRBV5-1 CASSLSQGPYNEQFF TGCGCCAGCAGCTTGAGTCAGGGGCCGTACAATGAGCAGTTCTTC
NA TRBJ2-7 NA TRBV27 CASSPGTPLVHEQYF TGTGCCAGCAGTCCCGGGACTCCCTTGGTCCACGAGCAGTACTTC
NA TRBJ2-5 NA TRBV6-5 CASSYSGGGGIETQYF TGTGCCAGCAGTTACTCCGGCGGAGGGGGCATAGAGACCCAGTACTTC
NA TRBJ1-2 NA TRBV6-6 CASSADVWGYTF TGTGCCAGCAGTGCTGACGTCTGGGGCTACACCTTC